This is a list of T cell receptor beta chains from one sample in a study of technical replicates of blood from a handful of donors. Profiled with immunoSEQ multiplex PCR; TCRdb holds only in-frame clones, not every one. The table includes more than 90,000 clones, almost 96% detected once. Sequencing was carried out using T cells isolated from PBMCs. The receptors derive from a human donor in good health. CDR3s include the opening cysteine and the closing phenylalanine or tryptophan. D genes are given only for firm matches. Size tells how often a clone was seen (once, few, many) or the class of an expanded clone, and some rows leave it out.

TRBV18	-	TRBJ1-5	-	CASSPQGNQPQHF	TGTGCCAGCTCACCCCAGGGTAATCAGCCCCAGCATTTT
TRBV10-3	-	TRBJ2-1	-	CAISRERGEQFF	TGTGCCATCAGCAGGGAAAGGGGTGAGCAGTTCTTC
TRBV6-5	TRBD1	TRBJ2-7	-	CASASQGKQYF	TGTGCCAGCGCCTCACAGGGGAAGCAGTACTTC
TRBV11-1	-	TRBJ1-4	-	CASMRGRTDEKLFF	TGTGCCAGCATGCGGGGCAGGACTGATGAAAAACTGTTTTTT
TRBV2	-	TRBJ1-1	-	CASSGQGNTEAFF	TGTGCCAGCAGCGGGCAGGGGAACACTGAAGCTTTCTTT
TRBV27	TRBD1	TRBJ2-7	-	CASSLTGAYEQYF	TGTGCCAGCAGTTTAACAGGGGCCTACGAGCAGTACTTC
TRBV14	TRBD1	TRBJ2-7	once	CASSPQTGTGNAEQYF	TGTGCCAGCAGCCCGCAGACCGGGACAGGGAACGCCGAGCAGTACTTC
TRBV27	TRBD1	TRBJ1-1	once	CASTSLINRGLIVTEAFF	TGTGCCAGTACGAGCCTCATCAACAGGGGGCTGATTGTCACTGAAGCTTTCTTT
TRBV11-3	-	TRBJ2-7	few	CASSFGLAGTYEQYF	TGTGCCAGCAGCTTCGGCCTAGCAGGCACCTACGAGCAGTACTTC
TRBV5-1	TRBD2	TRBJ2-7	-	CASSLGTSGSYEQYF	TGCGCCAGCAGTCTTGGGACTAGCGGGAGTTACGAGCAGTACTTC
TRBV28	TRBD1	TRBJ1-5	-	CASSLLDYRGNRPQHF	TGTGCCAGCAGTTTATTGGATTACAGGGGTAACCGGCCCCAGCATTTT
TRBV6-1	-	TRBJ1-5	-	CASSVQSDQPQHF	TGTGCCAGCAGTGTACAGTCTGATCAGCCCCAGCATTTT
TRBV19	-	TRBJ2-3	-	CASSTAPGGANTQYF	TGTGCCAGTAGTACTGCCCCAGGTGGGGCGAATACGCAGTATTTT
TRBV9	-	TRBJ2-3	-	CASTQGSGEYKDTQYF	TGTGCCAGCACCCAGGGGAGCGGGGAGTATAAAGATACGCAGTATTTT
TRBV28	-	TRBJ1-3	-	CASSLNSGNTIYF	TGTGCCAGCAGTTTAAACAGCGGAAACACCATATATTTT
TRBV2	-	TRBJ2-1	-	CASSWSDNEQFF	TGTGCCAGCAGCTGGAGTGACAATGAGCAGTTCTTC
TRBV10-1	-	TRBJ2-1	-	CASSEGSDEQFF	TGCGCCAGCAGTGAGGGGAGCGATGAGCAGTTCTTC
TRBV25-1	-	TRBJ1-2	few	CASSEHTFYGYTF	TGTGCCAGCAGTGAACACACCTTCTATGGCTACACCTTC
TRBV11-2	TRBD2	TRBJ2-1	-	CASSYLTSGSYNEQFF	TGTGCCAGCAGCTACCTGACTAGCGGCTCCTACAATGAGCAGTTCTTC
TRBV7-3	TRBD2	TRBJ2-1	-	CASSFGLAGGRSSYNEQFF	TGTGCCAGCAGCTTTGGGCTAGCGGGGGGGCGTAGCTCCTACAATGAGCAGTTCTTC
TRBV4-1	-	TRBJ1-2	-	CASSLLTGLSGYTF	TGCGCCAGCAGCTTGCTAACAGGTCTCAGTGGCTACACCTTC
TRBV5-1	-	TRBJ1-2	-	CASSFQDSNYGYTF	TGCGCCAGCAGCTTTCAGGACAGTAACTATGGCTACACCTTC
TRBV7-2	-	TRBJ2-3	-	CASSFRGSTDTQYF	TGTGCCAGCAGCTTCCGCGGGAGCACAGATACGCAGTATTTT
TRBV2	TRBD2	TRBJ2-5	-	CASRGTSGESETQYF	TGTGCCAGCAGGGGGACTAGCGGGGAATCGGAGACCCAGTACTTC
TRBV7-9	-	TRBJ2-5	-	CASSSRQGGIGGETQYF	TGTGCCAGCAGCTCCCGACAGGGAGGCATAGGTGGAGAGACCCAGTACTTC
TRBV6-1	-	TRBJ1-1	once	CATSRGTEAFF	TGTGCCACATCACGGGGCACTGAAGCTTTCTTT
TRBV11-2	TRBD2	TRBJ2-7	-	CASSITGGGYEQYF	TGTGCCAGCAGTATAACGGGGGGGGGCTACGAGCAGTACTTC
TRBV11-2	-	TRBJ1-4	-	CASSQGDSRGKLFF	TGTGCCAGCAGCCAAGGGGACTCTAGGGGAAAACTGTTTTTT